This record looks at one T cell receptor beta chain sequence and its context. In germline, CDR1 is MNHEY, CDR2 SMNVEV (reference sequence). Trimming took off 5 bases at V and 1 base at J, with 12 bases between the two ends. There are 14 residues in the CDR3. The data were obtained in a study of blood T cell repertoires in COVID-19. For the study at large: PBMCs, B-cell-depleted T cells, or T cells were the source of the cDNA or gDNA that made up the material.

In the source study's methods: It was from reference gene primer amplification that nucleated cell counts were estimated. The method was immunoSEQ multiplex PCR; TCRdb's version includes in-frame clones alone and lacks a portion of them. For V, J and clone size, that table is used; D and trimming come from the DNA. The table records 91,000 or so clones, roughly four fifths of them present only once. The V gene is TRBV27, the J gene TRBJ2-7; D is possibly TRBD1 (7 bases). This receptor was obtained from a man aged 50 or older with active or convalescent COVID-19. The sequencing sample was made of peripheral blood. The CDR3 reads CASSPTGRSYEQYF. In nucleotides, the CDR3 is TGTGCCAGCAGTCCGACAGGGAGGTCCTACGAGCAGTACTTC.